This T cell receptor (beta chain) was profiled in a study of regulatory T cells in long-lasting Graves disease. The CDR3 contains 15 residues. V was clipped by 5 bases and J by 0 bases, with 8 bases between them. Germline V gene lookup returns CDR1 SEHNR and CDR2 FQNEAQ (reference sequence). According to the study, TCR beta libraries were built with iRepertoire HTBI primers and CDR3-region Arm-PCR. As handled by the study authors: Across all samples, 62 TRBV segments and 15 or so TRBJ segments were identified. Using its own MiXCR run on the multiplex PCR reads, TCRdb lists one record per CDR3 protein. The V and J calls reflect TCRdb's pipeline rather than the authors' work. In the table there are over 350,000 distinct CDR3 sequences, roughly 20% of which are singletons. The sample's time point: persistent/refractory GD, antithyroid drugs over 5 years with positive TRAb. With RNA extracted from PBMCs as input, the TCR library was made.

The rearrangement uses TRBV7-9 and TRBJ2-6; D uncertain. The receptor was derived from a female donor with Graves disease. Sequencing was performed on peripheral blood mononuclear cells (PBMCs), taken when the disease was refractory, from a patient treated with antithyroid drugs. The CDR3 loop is CASSVPGSGANVLTF. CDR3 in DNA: TGTGCCAGCAGCGTCCCAGGCTCTGGGGCCAACGTCCTGACTTTC.